Each of the 5 T cell receptor beta chains below was sequenced from the same sample in a study of blood T cell repertoires in COVID-19. Only in-frame clones appear in the TCRdb table, and some are missing; sequencing was by immunoSEQ multiplex PCR. The sample includes about 270,000 clones, over 70% of them seen just once. Sequencing was done on a sample of peripheral blood. The receptors stem from a human donor in a cohort sampled during active COVID-19.

CDR3 loop: CASSFRPAGFTGELFF. Here the CDR3 DNA reads TGTGCCAGCAGCTTTCGTCCAGCGGGGTTCACCGGGGAGCTGTTTTTT. The chain joins TRBV5-6 to TRBJ2-2; 7 nucleotides match TRBD2. Germline CDR1 SGHDT, CDR2 YYEEEE. V lost 2 bases, J lost 4 bases, and 8 bases stayed unmatched. This CDR3 comprises 16 residues.

The chain carries TRBV6-6 and TRBJ1-1, with D unclear. The CDR3 totals 13 residues. Germline V CDR1 and CDR2: MNHNY, SVGAGI (reference sequence). V shed 6 bases and J shed 3 bases, with 11 bases lying between them. CDR3 amino acids: CASREAGYTEAFF. DNA for the CDR3: TGTGCCAGCAGAGAGGCTGGGTACACTGAAGCTTTCTTT.

The gene calls are TRBV2 and TRBJ2-2, with 8 nucleotides matching TRBD2. From germline, CDR1 is SNHLY and CDR2 FYNNEI. Trimming took 3 bases from V and 6 from J; bases not matched to a gene: 0. This CDR3 has 13 amino acids. The CDR3 coding sequence is TGTGCCAGCAGTGAGACTAGCGCCGGGGAGCTGTTTTTT. Amino acid sequence: CASSETSAGELFF.

The V gene is TRBV7-9, the J gene TRBJ2-2; perhaps TRBD2 as D (5 bases). Germline values: CDR1 SEHNR, CDR2 FQNEAQ (reference sequence). The CDR3 loop spans 14 amino acids. V shed 5 bases and J shed 6 bases, with 13 bases lying between them. CDR3 amino acids: CASSPTSGPGELFF. CDR3 coding DNA: TGTGCCAGCAGCCCAACTAGTGGGCCCGGGGAGCTGTTTTTT.

CDR3 sequence reads: CASSSIPGGFNSPLHF. Written as DNA, the CDR3 is TGTGCCAGCAGTTCCATTCCAGGGGGATTCAATTCACCCCTCCACTTT. V is TRBV6-2 or TRBV6-3 and J is TRBJ1-6; 7 positions match TRBD1. The CDR3 is 16 residues long. Germline CDR1 MNHEY, CDR2 SVGEGT. The V gene end was trimmed by 4 bases and the J gene end by 7 bases; junction bases not matched to a gene: 10.